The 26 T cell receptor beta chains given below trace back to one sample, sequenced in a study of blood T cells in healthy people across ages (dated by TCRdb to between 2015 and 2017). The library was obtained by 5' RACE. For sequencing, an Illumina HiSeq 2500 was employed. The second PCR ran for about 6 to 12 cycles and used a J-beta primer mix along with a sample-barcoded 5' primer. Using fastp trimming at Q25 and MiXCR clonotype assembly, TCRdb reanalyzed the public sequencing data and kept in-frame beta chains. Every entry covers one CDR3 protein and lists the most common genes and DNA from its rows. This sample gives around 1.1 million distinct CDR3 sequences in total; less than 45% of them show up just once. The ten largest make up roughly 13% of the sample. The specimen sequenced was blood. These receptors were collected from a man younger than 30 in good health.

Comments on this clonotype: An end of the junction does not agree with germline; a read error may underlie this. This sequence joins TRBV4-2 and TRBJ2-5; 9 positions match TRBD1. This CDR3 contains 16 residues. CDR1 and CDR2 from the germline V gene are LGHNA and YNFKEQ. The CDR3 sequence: CASGQDRGTGQETQYF. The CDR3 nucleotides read TGTGCCAGCGGCCAAGATCGAGGGACAGGGCAAGAGACCCAGTACTTC.

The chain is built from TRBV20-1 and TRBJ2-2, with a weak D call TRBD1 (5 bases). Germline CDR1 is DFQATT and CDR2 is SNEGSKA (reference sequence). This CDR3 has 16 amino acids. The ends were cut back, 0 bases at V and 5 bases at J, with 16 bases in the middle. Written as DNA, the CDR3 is TGCAGTGCTAGAGATTCGCAGACAGAGGCAACCGGGGAGCTGTTTTTT. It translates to CSARDSQTEATGELFF.

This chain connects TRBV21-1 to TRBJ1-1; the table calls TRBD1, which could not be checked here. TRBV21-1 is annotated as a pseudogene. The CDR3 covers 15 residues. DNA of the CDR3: TGTGCCAGCAGCATCCCGGAGGCGAAGTGCACTGAAGCTTTCTTT. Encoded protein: CASSIPEAKCTEAFF.

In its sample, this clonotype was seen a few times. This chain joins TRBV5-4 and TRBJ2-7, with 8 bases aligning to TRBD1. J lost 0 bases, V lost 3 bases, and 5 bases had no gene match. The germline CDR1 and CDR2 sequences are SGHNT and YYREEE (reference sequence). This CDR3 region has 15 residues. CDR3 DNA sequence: TGTGCCAGCAGCTCTTGGGGGACAGGCTCCTACGAGCAGTACTTC. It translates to CASSSWGTGSYEQYF.

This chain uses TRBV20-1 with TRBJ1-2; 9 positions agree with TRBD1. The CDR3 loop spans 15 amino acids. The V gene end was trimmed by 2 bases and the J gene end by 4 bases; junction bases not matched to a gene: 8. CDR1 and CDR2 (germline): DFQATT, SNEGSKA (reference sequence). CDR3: CSARSLGQGSYGYTF. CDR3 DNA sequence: TGCAGTGCTAGAAGTCTGGGACAGGGCTCCTATGGCTACACCTTC.

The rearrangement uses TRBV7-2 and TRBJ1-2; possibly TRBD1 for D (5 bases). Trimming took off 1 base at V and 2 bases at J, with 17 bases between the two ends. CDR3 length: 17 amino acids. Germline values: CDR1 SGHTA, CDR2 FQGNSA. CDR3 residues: CASSLEWAAGYNYGYTF. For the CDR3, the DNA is TGTGCCAGCAGCTTAGAGTGGGCGGCAGGGTACAACTATGGCTACACCTTC.

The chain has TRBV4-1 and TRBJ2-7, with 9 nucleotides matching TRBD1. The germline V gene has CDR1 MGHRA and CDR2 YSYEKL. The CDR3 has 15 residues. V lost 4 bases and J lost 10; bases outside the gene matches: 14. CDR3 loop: CASSPTGQGEEAQYF. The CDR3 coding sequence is TGCGCCAGCAGCCCAACGGGACAGGGAGAAGAGGCCCAGTACTTC.

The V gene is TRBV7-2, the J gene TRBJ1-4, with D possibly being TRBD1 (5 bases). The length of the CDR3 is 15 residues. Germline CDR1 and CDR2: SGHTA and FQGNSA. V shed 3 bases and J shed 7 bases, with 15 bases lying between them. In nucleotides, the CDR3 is TGTGCCAGCAGCTTGGCTAGGGGTCTGGGTGAAAAACTGTTTTTT. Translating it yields CASSLARGLGEKLFF.

The chain's CDR3 is CASSQEVGDTEAFF. The CDR3 DNA reads TGTGCCAGCAGCCAAGAGGTTGGGGACACTGAAGCTTTCTTT. This chain connects TRBV7-9 to TRBJ1-1; D unclear. Trimming took off 5 bases at V and 3 bases at J, with 13 bases between the two ends. Germline CDR1 SEHNR, CDR2 FQNEAQ (reference sequence). The CDR3 runs to 14 residues.

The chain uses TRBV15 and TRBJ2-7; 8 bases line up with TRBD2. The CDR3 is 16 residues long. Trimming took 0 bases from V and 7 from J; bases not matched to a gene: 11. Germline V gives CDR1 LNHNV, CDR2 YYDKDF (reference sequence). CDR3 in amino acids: CATSRDGSGRTYEQYF. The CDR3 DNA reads TGTGCCACCAGCAGAGATGGGAGCGGGAGAACATATGAGCAGTACTTC.

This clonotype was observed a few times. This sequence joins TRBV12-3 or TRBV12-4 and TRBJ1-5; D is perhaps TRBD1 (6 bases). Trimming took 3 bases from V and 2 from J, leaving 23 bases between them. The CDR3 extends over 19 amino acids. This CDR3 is CASSFSGSRGIRGNQPQHF. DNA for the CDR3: TGTGCCAGCAGTTTTAGTGGGAGTAGGGGGATCCGGGGCAATCAGCCCCAGCATTTT.

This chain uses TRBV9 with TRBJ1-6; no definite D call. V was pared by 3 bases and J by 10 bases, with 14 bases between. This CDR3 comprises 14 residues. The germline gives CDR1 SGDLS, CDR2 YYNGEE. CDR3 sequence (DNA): TGTGCCAGCAGCGGCCCTTTATTTGACTCACCCCTCCACTTT. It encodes CASSGPLFDSPLHF.

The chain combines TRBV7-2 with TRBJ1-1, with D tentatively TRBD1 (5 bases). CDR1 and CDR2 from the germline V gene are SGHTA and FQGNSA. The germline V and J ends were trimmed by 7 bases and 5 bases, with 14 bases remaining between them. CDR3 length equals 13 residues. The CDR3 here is CASMRGFGTEAFF. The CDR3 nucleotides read TGTGCCAGCATGAGGGGCTTCGGGACTGAAGCTTTCTTT.

CDR3 in DNA: TGCAGTGCTAGTAACAGCCCGGGGACTAGCGGGGGGGCCGATACGCAGTATTTT. Translation: CSASNSPGTSGGADTQYF. The chain couples TRBV20-1 to TRBJ2-3; 16 bases match TRBD2. Germline CDR1 DFQATT, CDR2 SNEGSKA (reference sequence). This CDR3 is built from 18 residues. V was pared by 3 bases and J by 6 bases, with 12 bases of the junction left unmatched.

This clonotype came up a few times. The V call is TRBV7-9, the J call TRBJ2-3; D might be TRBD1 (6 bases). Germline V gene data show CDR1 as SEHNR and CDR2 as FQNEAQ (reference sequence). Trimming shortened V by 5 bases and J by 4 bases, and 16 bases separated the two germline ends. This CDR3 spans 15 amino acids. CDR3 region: CASSHTGKDADTQYF. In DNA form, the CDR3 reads TGTGCCAGCAGCCACACAGGGAAAGACGCAGATACGCAGTATTTT.

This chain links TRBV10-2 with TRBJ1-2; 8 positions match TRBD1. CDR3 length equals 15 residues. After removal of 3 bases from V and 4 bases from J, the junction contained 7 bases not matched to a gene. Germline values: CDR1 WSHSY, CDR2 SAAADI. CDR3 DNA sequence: TGCGCCAGCAGTGATAAGTCAGGGGGCAGCTATGGCTACACCTTC. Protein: CASSDKSGGSYGYTF.

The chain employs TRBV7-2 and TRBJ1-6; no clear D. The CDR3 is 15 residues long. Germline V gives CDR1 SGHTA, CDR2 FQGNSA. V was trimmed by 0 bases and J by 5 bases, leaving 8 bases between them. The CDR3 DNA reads TGTGCCAGCAGCTTAGCGGTCAGTAATAATTCACCCCTCCACTTT. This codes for CASSLAVSNNSPLHF.

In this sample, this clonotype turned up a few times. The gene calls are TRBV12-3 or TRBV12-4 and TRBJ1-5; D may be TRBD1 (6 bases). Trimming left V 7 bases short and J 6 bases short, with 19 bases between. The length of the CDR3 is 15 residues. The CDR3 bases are TGTGCCAGCAACCTAGGGACACGACGAGTTCAGCCCCAGCATTTT. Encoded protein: CASNLGTRRVQPQHF.

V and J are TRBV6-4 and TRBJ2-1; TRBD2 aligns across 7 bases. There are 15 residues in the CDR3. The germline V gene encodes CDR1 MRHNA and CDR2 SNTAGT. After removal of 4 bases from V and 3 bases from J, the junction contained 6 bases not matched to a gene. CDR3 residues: CASSVDGEGYNEQFF. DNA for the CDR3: TGTGCCAGCAGTGTCGACGGGGAGGGCTACAATGAGCAGTTCTTC.

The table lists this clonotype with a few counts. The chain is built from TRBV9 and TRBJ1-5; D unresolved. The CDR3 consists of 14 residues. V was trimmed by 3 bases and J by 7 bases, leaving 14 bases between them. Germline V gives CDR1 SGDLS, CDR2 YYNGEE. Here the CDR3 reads CASSDRISGQPQHF. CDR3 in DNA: TGTGCCAGCAGCGACCGGATCTCGGGCCAGCCCCAGCATTTT.

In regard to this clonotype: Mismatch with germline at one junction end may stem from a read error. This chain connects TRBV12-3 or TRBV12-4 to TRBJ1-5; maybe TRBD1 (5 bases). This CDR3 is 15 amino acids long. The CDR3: CASSFEGVGNQLQHF. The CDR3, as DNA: TGTGCCAGCAGTTTTGAAGGGGTCGGCAATCAGCTCCAGCATTTT.

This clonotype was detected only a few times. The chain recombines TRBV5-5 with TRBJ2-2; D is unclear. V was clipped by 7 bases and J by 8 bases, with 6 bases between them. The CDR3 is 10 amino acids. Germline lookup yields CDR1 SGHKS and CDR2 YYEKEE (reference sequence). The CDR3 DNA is TGTGCCAGCTTTAAGGGGGAGCTGTTTTTT. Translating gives CASFKGELFF. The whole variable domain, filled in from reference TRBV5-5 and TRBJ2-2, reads DAGVTQSPTHLIKTRGQQVTLRCSPISGHKSVSWYQQVLGQGPQFIFQYYEKEERGRGNFPDRFSARQFPNYSSELNVNALLLGDSALYLCASFKGELFFGEGSRLTVL.

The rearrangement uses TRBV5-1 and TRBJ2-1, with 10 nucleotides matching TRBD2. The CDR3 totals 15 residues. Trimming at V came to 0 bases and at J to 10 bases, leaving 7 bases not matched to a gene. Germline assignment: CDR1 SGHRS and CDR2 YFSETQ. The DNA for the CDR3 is TGCGCCAGCAGCTTGGATAGCGGGGGGCCCCAGGAGCAGTTCTTC. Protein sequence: CASSLDSGGPQEQFF.

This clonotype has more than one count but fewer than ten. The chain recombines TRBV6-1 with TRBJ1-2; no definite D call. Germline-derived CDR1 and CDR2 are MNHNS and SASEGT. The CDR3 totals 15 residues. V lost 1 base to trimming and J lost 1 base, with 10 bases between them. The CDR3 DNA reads TGTGCCAGCAGTGAAGATTGGGGAGTTAACTATGGCTACACCTTC. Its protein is CASSEDWGVNYGYTF.

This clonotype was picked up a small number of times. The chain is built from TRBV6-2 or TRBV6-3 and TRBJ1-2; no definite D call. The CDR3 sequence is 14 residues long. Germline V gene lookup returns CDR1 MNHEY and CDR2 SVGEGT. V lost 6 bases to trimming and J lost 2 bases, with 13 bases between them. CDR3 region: CASSPTAGNYGYTF. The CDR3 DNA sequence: TGTGCCAGCAGCCCGACGGCGGGGAACTATGGCTACACCTTC.

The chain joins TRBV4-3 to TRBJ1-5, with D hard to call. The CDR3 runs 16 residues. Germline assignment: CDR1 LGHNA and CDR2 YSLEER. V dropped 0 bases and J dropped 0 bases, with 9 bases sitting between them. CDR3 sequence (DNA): TGCGCCAGCAGCCAAGATCACAGCTTTAGCAATCAGCCCCAGCATTTT. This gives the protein CASSQDHSFSNQPQHF.